Listed here are 21 T cell receptor beta chains from one sample, sequenced in a study of blood T cell repertoires in COVID-19. TCRdb's table, derived via immunoSEQ multiplex PCR, lists solely in-frame clones and lacks some. This sample has about 240,000 clones; roughly four fifths occur once, and the top ten carry roughly 4.7%. The sequencing sample was made of peripheral blood. All receptors derive from a woman in her 70s with acute or convalescent COVID-19.

This clone occurred once. The chain combines TRBV24-1 with TRBJ1-5; D is perhaps TRBD1 (5 bases). CDR1 and CDR2 (germline): KGHDR, SFDVKD. With 3 bases removed from V and 6 bases from J, the gap between germline ends came to 11 bases. The CDR3 extends over 14 amino acids. CDR3 sequence reads: CATSDGQGSQPQHF. CDR3 DNA sequence: TGTGCCACCAGTGATGGCCAGGGTAGTCAGCCCCAGCATTTT.

This clone was counted a single time. The chain is built from TRBV28 and TRBJ1-5, with TRBD1 matching 8 bases. The V gene end was trimmed by 3 bases and the J gene end by 0 bases; junction bases not matched to a gene: 7. This CDR3 contains 17 residues. Germline V CDR1 and CDR2: MDHEN, SYDVKM. CDR3 loop: CASSLTGQVYSNQPQHF. Here the CDR3 DNA reads TGTGCCAGCAGTTTGACGGGACAGGTGTATAGCAATCAGCCCCAGCATTTT.

The rearrangement uses TRBV12-3 or TRBV12-4 and TRBJ2-5; no firm D call. V was clipped by 3 bases and J by 1 base, with 6 bases between them. CDR3 length equals 13 residues. CDR3 sequence: CASSFATQETQYF. The CDR3 DNA sequence: TGTGCCAGCAGTTTTGCTACCCAAGAGACCCAGTACTTC.

The chain couples TRBV7-8 to TRBJ2-7; the D gene is possibly TRBD1 (6 bases). The CDR3 is 16 residues long. V was pared by 5 bases and J by 3 bases, with 20 bases between. CDR1 and CDR2 (germline): SGHVS, FQNEAQ. CDR3 nucleotide sequence: TGTGCCAGCAGCCCTAAAATTGGACAGAAGATCTACGAGCAGTACTTC. This sequence encodes CASSPKIGQKIYEQYF. The full variable domain, completed using reference TRBV7-8 and TRBJ2-7, is GAGVSQSPRYKVAKRGQDVALRCDPISGHVSLFWYQQALGQGPEFLTYFQNEAQLDKSGLPSDRFFAERPEGSVSTLKIQRTQQEDSAVYLCASSPKIGQKIYEQYFGPGTRLTVT.

The DNA of the CDR3 is TGTGCCAGCAGGGAGGGGACAGGCGTGGGGCAGCCCCAGCATTTT. Protein product: CASREGTGVGQPQHF. The rearrangement uses TRBV6-5 and TRBJ1-5; the match to TRBD1 covers 8 bases. V lost 6 bases and J lost 7; bases outside the gene matches: 11. The CDR3 loop spans 15 amino acids. CDR1 and CDR2 (germline): MNHEY, SVGAGI.

Note on this clone: Distinct nucleotide sequences in the sample also encode this CDR3. V and J are TRBV4-2 and TRBJ1-2; TRBD1 is a possible D gene (5 bases). Germline V gene data show CDR1 as LGHNA and CDR2 as YNFKEQ. Trimming took 0 bases from V and 2 from J, leaving 7 bases between them. CDR3 size: 14 residues. The DNA of the CDR3 is TGTGCCAGCAGCCAAGATTCAGGGAACTATGGCTACACCTTC. This gives the protein CASSQDSGNYGYTF.

The genes are TRBV5-6 and TRBJ1-5, with D possibly TRBD1 on 6 matching bases. Per germline, CDR1 SGHDT and CDR2 YYEEEE. The CDR3 consists of 15 residues. V shed 2 bases and J shed 4 bases, with 13 bases lying between them. Here the CDR3 reads CASSFGGALNQPQHF. The CDR3 DNA is TGTGCCAGCAGCTTCGGGGGGGCGCTGAATCAGCCCCAGCATTTT.

The chain carries TRBV28 and TRBJ1-2; D uncertain. CDR3 length: 14 amino acids. The V and J ends lost 5 bases and 2 bases respectively, with 12 bases between them. Germline V CDR1 and CDR2: MDHEN, SYDVKM. The CDR3 region is CASSQSPRNYGYTF. In nucleotides, the CDR3 is TGTGCCAGCAGTCAATCTCCTAGGAACTATGGCTACACCTTC.

The chain has TRBV5-4 and TRBJ1-1; 11 bases align to TRBD1. In germline, CDR1 is SGHNT, CDR2 YYREEE (reference sequence). Germline trimming cut 4 bases from V and 4 bases from J; bases unmatched to any gene: 3. CDR3 length: 14 amino acids. CDR3 sequence: CASSHGTGGTEAFF. Here the CDR3 DNA reads TGTGCCAGCAGCCATGGGACAGGGGGCACTGAAGCTTTCTTT.

This rearrangement joins TRBV19 to TRBJ1-1, with 7 bases identical to TRBD1. V shed 6 bases and J 4 bases; nucleotides not matched to a gene: 5. Per the germline V gene, CDR1 is LNHDA and CDR2 is SQIVND (reference sequence). The CDR3 loop spans 13 amino acids. As DNA, the CDR3 is TGTGCCAGTAGCGGAGGGGGCATCACTGAAGCTTTCTTT. This translates into CASSGGGITEAFF.

The chain is built from TRBV14 and TRBJ1-2; D may be TRBD1 (5 bases). Trimming took off 4 bases at V and 5 bases at J, with 17 bases between the two ends. Germline V gives CDR1 SGHDN, CDR2 FVKESK. The CDR3 loop spans 15 amino acids. The CDR3 sequence: CASSPLGGAEYGYTF. CDR3 bases: TGTGCCAGCAGCCCCTTAGGCGGGGCGGAGTATGGCTACACCTTC.

The chain uses TRBV15 and TRBJ1-1, with D uncertain. The CDR3 sequence is 16 residues long. Germline V gene sequence: CDR1 LNHNV, CDR2 YYDKDF (reference sequence). The V end was cut by 1 base, the J end by 0 bases, with 12 bases between. CDR3 sequence: CATSRVVFAMNTEAFF. As DNA, the CDR3 is TGTGCCACCAGCAGAGTGGTATTTGCTATGAACACTGAAGCTTTCTTT.

This clone was seen more than once but under ten times. The V call is TRBV7-7, the J call TRBJ2-1, with TRBD2 identical over 8 bases. Losses at the gene ends were 2 bases for V and 9 bases for J; bases not matched to a gene: 9. CDR3 length: 15 amino acids. CDR1 and CDR2 from the germline V gene are SSHAT and FNYEAQ (reference sequence). The CDR3 region has the DNA TGTGCCAGCAGCTTAAAGTACGGGGGGGCCGGTGAGCAGTTCTTC. Translated: CASSLKYGGAGEQFF.

V usage is TRBV2 and J usage is TRBJ1-5; no reliable D call. V lost 4 bases to trimming and J lost 4 bases, with 8 bases between them. Germline values: CDR1 SNHLY, CDR2 FYNNEI. This CDR3 region has 13 residues. CDR3 DNA: TGTGCCAGCAGTGCAGACATAAATCAGCCCCAGCATTTT. Translating it yields CASSADINQPQHF.

J is TRBJ1-4 and V is TRBV7-9, with 9 bases matching TRBD1. The CDR3 loop spans 18 amino acids. V trimming: 3 bases; J trimming: 3 bases; junction bases outside the gene matches: 11. Germline CDR1 reads SEHNR; CDR2 reads FQNEAQ (reference sequence). CDR3 loop: CASSFLFGGTGPNEKLFF. The CDR3 DNA reads TGTGCCAGCAGCTTCTTGTTCGGGGGGACAGGGCCTAATGAAAAACTGTTTTTT. The whole variable domain, remainder taken from reference TRBV7-9 and TRBJ1-4, is DTGVSQNPRHKITKRGQNVTFRCDPISEHNRLYWYRQTLGQGPEFLTYFQNEAQLEKSRLLSDRFSAERPKGSFSTLEIQRTEQGDSAMYLCASSFLFGGTGPNEKLFFGSGTQLSVL.

The V gene is TRBV3-1 (or the pseudogene TRBV3-2), the J gene TRBJ1-1; no firm D call. Germline CDR1 is LGHDT and CDR2 is YNNKEL (reference sequence). V lost 1 base and J lost 6, with 9 bases in between. The CDR3 loop spans 13 amino acids. CDR3 sequence reads: CASSQGGFPEAFF. CDR3 DNA: TGTGCCAGCAGCCAAGGAGGGTTTCCTGAAGCTTTCTTT.

CDR3 coding DNA: TGTGCCAGCAGCGCGGCGTTCTCTAGCGGGGGGCCAGGCACCGGGGAGCTGTTTTTT. Its protein is CASSAAFSSGGPGTGELFF. This sequence joins TRBV9 and TRBJ2-2; 11 bases fit TRBD2. Germline V gene lookup returns CDR1 SGDLS and CDR2 YYNGEE. This CDR3 contains 19 residues. After removal of 3 bases from V and 4 bases from J, the junction contained 14 bases not matched to a gene.

The chain recombines TRBV7-9 with TRBJ1-6; tentative D call: TRBD1 (5 bases). CDR3 length: 17 amino acids. Deletions cut 8 bases from V and 5 bases from J, with 22 bases between. Germline loops: CDR1 SEHNR, CDR2 FQNEAQ (reference sequence). As DNA, the CDR3 is TGTGCCAGCCAAGTGGGGGGTTATCGAGAAGATAATTCACCCCTCCACTTT. Translated: CASQVGGYREDNSPLHF. The full variable domain, its missing parts supplied by reference TRBV7-9 and TRBJ1-6, is DTGVSQNPRHKITKRGQNVTFRCDPISEHNRLYWYRQTLGQGPEFLTYFQNEAQLEKSRLLSDRFSAERPKGSFSTLEIQRTEQGDSAMYLCASQVGGYREDNSPLHFGNGTRLTVT.

V and J are TRBV7-2 and TRBJ1-2; 10 bases align to TRBD1. There are 14 residues in the CDR3. V trimming: 3 bases; J trimming: 5 bases; junction bases outside the gene matches: 3. Germline V lookup: CDR1 SGHTA, CDR2 FQGNSA. In nucleotides, the CDR3 is TGTGCCAGCAGCTTGGACAGGGGGACATATGGCTACACCTTC. This gives the protein CASSLDRGTYGYTF. Full variable domain (outside the CDR3, taken from reference TRBV7-2 and TRBJ1-2): GAGVSQSPSNKVTEKGKDVELRCDPISGHTALYWYRQSLGQGLEFLIYFQGNSAPDKSGLPSDRFSAERTGGSVSTLTIQRTQQEDSAVYLCASSLDRGTYGYTFGSGTRLTVV.

The chain joins TRBV6-1 to TRBJ1-5; a weak D match, TRBD1 (6 bases). The CDR3 is 17 amino acids. The germline V gene encodes CDR1 MNHNS and CDR2 SASEGT. Trimming shortened V by 2 bases and J by 5 bases, and 19 bases separated the two germline ends. CDR3 amino acids: CASSEWGGTGRDQPQHF. As DNA, the CDR3 is TGTGCCAGCAGTGAATGGGGCGGAACAGGGAGGGATCAGCCCCAGCATTTT.

There are a few counts of this clone. The rearrangement links TRBV5-1 to TRBJ1-1, with no clear D. Per germline, CDR1 SGHRS and CDR2 YFSETQ. Trimming left V 0 bases short and J 1 base short, with 16 bases between. CDR3 length: 17 residues. The CDR3 loop reads CASSLAPPTPSNTEAFF. As DNA, the CDR3 is TGCGCCAGCAGCTTGGCGCCACCGACACCGTCGAACACTGAAGCTTTCTTT.